Below, 32 T cell receptor beta chains from the same sample are listed, as sequenced in a study of post-analysis software for immune sequencing data. Their recognized antigens are unknown. Findings and caveats of the study: Higher frequency in patients than in controls was seen for several TRBV segments, with TRBV5-6, TRBV5-1 and TRBV20-1 among them.

Tagging with unique molecular identifiers was a feature of the TCR beta cDNA libraries. MiXCR, run by TCRdb on the PCR reads, gives a single entry per CDR3 protein. Of hundreds of thousands of distinct CDR3 sequences listed, 25% to 30% are singletons. Sequenced input: blood. The receptors come from a girl between 5 and 17 years old with multiple sclerosis.

This clonotype was counted between two and nine times. The rearrangement links TRBV11-2 to TRBJ2-3, with 7 bases fitting TRBD2. Germline V gene lookup returns CDR1 SGHAT and CDR2 FQNNGV. V lost 5 bases to trimming and J lost 4 bases; unmatched junction nucleotides: 6. The CDR3 contains 14 residues. CDR3: CASSESRGSDTQYF. The CDR3 DNA is TGTGCCAGCAGCGAGTCGCGGGGGTCAGATACGCAGTATTTT.

The J gene is TRBJ2-7, the V gene TRBV7-2; either TRBD1 or TRBD2 may supply D (5 bases each). Germline lookup yields CDR1 SGHTA and CDR2 FQGNSA. Trimming cost V 4 bases and J 3 bases, with 13 bases left between them. The CDR3 length is 14 residues. The CDR3 region is CASSSTGRVYEQYF. In nucleotides, the CDR3 is TGTGCCAGCAGCTCAACGGGACGGGTCTACGAGCAGTACTTC.

Comments on this clonotype: With a much larger clone just one base away, this may be a read error. The CDR3 protein is CASRFRTGEETQYF. In DNA form, the CDR3 reads TGTGCCAGCAGGTTCCGGACAGGGGAAGAGACCCAGTACTTC. This chain links TRBV28 with TRBJ2-5; 9 nucleotides line up with TRBD1. With 6 bases clipped from V and 3 bases from J, the junction kept 5 bases outside the gene matches. Germline-derived CDR1 and CDR2 are MDHEN and SYDVKM. The length of the CDR3 is 14 residues. Combining the CDR3 with reference TRBV28 and TRBJ2-5 gives the whole variable domain DVKVTQSSRYLVKRTGEKVFLECVQDMDHENMFWYRQDPGLGLRLIYFSYDVKMKEKGDIPEGYSVSREKKERFSLILESASTNQTSMYLCASRFRTGEETQYFGPGTRLLVL.

The chain employs TRBV6-2 or TRBV6-3 and TRBJ1-1, with 7 positions matching TRBD1. J gave up 5 bases and V 4 bases, and 16 bases lay outside the gene matches. The CDR3 is 17 residues long. Germline CDR1 and CDR2: MNHEY and SVGEGT. In DNA, the CDR3 is TGTGCCAGCAGTTTATTCAATGGCTGGACAGGAGAAACTGAAGCTTTCTTT. This encodes CASSLFNGWTGETEAFF.

The genes are TRBV4-2 and TRBJ2-3; the match to TRBD2 covers 7 bases. CDR1 LGHNA and CDR2 YNFKEQ come from the germline V gene. This CDR3 is 15 amino acids long. Trimming took 4 bases from V and 4 from J; bases not matched to a gene: 8. CDR3 region: CASSPSWDYSDTQYF. Written as DNA, the CDR3 is TGTGCCAGCAGCCCCTCGTGGGACTATTCAGATACGCAGTATTTT.

Of note for this clonotype: This may be a read error: a much more frequent sequence differs by one nucleotide. The chain carries TRBV4-3 and TRBJ2-3; 10 positions agree with TRBD2. There are 15 residues in the CDR3. The V gene's germline CDR1 is LGHNA and CDR2 YSLEER. DNA of the CDR3: TGCGCCAGCAGCCAAGATCTAGCGGGAGCTGATACGCGGTATTTT. This translates into CASSQDLAGADTRYF.

This clonotype was counted only a few times. The V and J genes are TRBV7-2 and TRBJ2-1; 13 nucleotides agree with TRBD2. The V segment lost 1 base and the J segment 10 bases; nucleotides outside the gene matches: 13. The germline V gene encodes CDR1 SGHTA and CDR2 FQGNSA. This CDR3 has 18 amino acids. For the CDR3, the DNA is TGTGCCAGCAGCTTAGTCGGGACTAGCGGGGCGCCCGCGAAGGAGCAGTTCTTC. Translated: CASSLVGTSGAPAKEQFF.

This clonotype was observed at least ten times. This chain joins TRBV5-1 and TRBJ2-3; possible D gene TRBD1, 5 bases. Germline V gene lookup returns CDR1 SGHRS and CDR2 YFSETQ. The CDR3 runs to 15 residues. V lost 4 bases to trimming and J lost 0 bases, with 12 bases between them. This CDR3 reads CASSLSTASTDTQYF. The CDR3 nucleotides read TGCGCCAGCAGCCTATCGACAGCCAGCACAGATACGCAGTATTTT.

This clonotype was detected a few times. The chain is built from TRBV20-1 and TRBJ2-7; 9 bases align to TRBD1. This CDR3 region has 15 residues. Germline V gives CDR1 DFQATT, CDR2 SNEGSKA (reference sequence). The junction had 6 bases not matched to a gene; V was cut back by 0 bases and J by 3 bases. The chain's CDR3 is CSARELPGQGYEQYF. In nucleotides, the CDR3 is TGCAGTGCTAGAGAGCTACCGGGACAGGGCTACGAGCAGTACTTC.

Only a few counts were recorded for this clonotype. This chain connects TRBV5-1 to TRBJ2-3, with TRBD2 identical over 10 bases. The CDR3 runs to 14 residues. Germline values: CDR1 SGHRS, CDR2 YFSETQ. J gave up 5 bases and V 5 bases, and 5 bases lay outside the gene matches. This CDR3 is CASSPSGGQDTQYF. Written as DNA, the CDR3 is TGCGCCAGCAGTCCTAGCGGGGGTCAAGATACGCAGTATTTT. The full variable domain, completed using reference TRBV5-1 and TRBJ2-3, is KAGVTQTPRYLIKTRGQQVTLSCSPISGHRSVSWYQQTPGQGLQFLFEYFSETQRNKGNFPGRFSGRQFSNSRSEMNVSTLELGDSALYLCASSPSGGQDTQYFGPGTRLTVL.

This chain connects TRBV28 to TRBJ1-2; D uncertain. Germline loops: CDR1 MDHEN, CDR2 SYDVKM. V was shortened by 8 bases and J by 5 bases, with 18 bases between the two germline ends. The CDR3 has 14 amino acids. DNA for the CDR3: TGTGCCAGCGGTCCAACCTCGGCGGGATATGGCTACACCTTC. It translates to CASGPTSAGYGYTF.

This chain joins TRBV5-1 and TRBJ2-2, with D hard to call. The CDR3 has 14 residues. Germline V lookup: CDR1 SGHRS, CDR2 YFSETQ. Trimming cost V 7 bases and J 0 bases, with 10 bases left between them. The CDR3 DNA reads TGCGCCAGCTCTTCTACGGCGAACACCGGGGAGCTGTTTTTT. Its protein product is CASSSTANTGELFF.

This clonotype has only a few counts. V is TRBV7-2 and J is TRBJ2-4, with 9 nucleotides matching TRBD2. V was clipped by 2 bases and J by 3 bases; unmatched bases: 2. This CDR3 has 15 amino acids. Germline V gene sequence: CDR1 SGHTA, CDR2 FQGNSA. The CDR3 nucleotides are TGTGCCAGCAGCTTAATAGCGGGGGACAAAAACATTCAGTACTTC. Translated, it gives CASSLIAGDKNIQYF.

This clonotype was seen more than once but under ten times. The V call is TRBV6-1, the J call TRBJ1-2; TRBD1 might be the D (6 bases). There are 14 residues in the CDR3. Germline lookup yields CDR1 MNHNS and CDR2 SASEGT. Trimming pared 0 bases from V and 5 bases from J, leaving 10 bases between. In DNA, the CDR3 is TGTGCCAGCAGTGAAGCGCGGGGGGCGTATGGCTACACCTTC. As protein: CASSEARGAYGYTF.

The rearrangement uses TRBV20-1 and TRBJ1-2; 10 bases fit TRBD1. The V gene's germline CDR1 is DFQATT and CDR2 SNEGSKA (reference sequence). J was trimmed by 3 bases and V by 6 bases; bases with no gene match: 7. There are 14 residues in the CDR3. The CDR3 region has the DNA TGCAGTGCGGTCCGGGACAGGGGTGACTATGGCTACACCTTC. Its translation: CSAVRDRGDYGYTF.

This clonotype was counted only a few times. This chain uses TRBV29-1 with TRBJ1-2; 7 bases line up with TRBD1. The CDR3 is made up of 11 amino acids. Trimming took 6 bases from V and 7 from J; bases not matched to a gene: 5. The V gene's germline CDR1 is SQVTM and CDR2 ANQGSEA. The CDR3 sequence is CSVATGTGYTF. The DNA for the CDR3 is TGCAGCGTGGCGACAGGGACTGGCTACACCTTC.

The J gene is TRBJ1-2, the V gene TRBV3-1; TRBD1 matches 7 bases. Germline assignment: CDR1 LGHDT and CDR2 YNNKEL (reference sequence). The V and J ends lost 2 bases and 8 bases, in that order; junction bases with no gene match: 8. The CDR3 length is 14 residues. CDR3 sequence reads: CASSQMTGIYGYTF. Here the CDR3 DNA reads TGTGCCAGCAGCCAAATGACAGGGATATACGGCTACACCTTC.

This chain uses TRBV2 with TRBJ2-7; D remains ambiguous. The CDR3 contains 16 residues. Germline V CDR1 and CDR2: SNHLY, FYNNEI. Trimming took off 2 bases at V and 0 bases at J, with 14 bases between the two ends. The CDR3 coding sequence is TGTGCCAGCAGTGAACGTAGAGCAGGAAGCTCCTACGAGCAGTACTTC. Protein product: CASSERRAGSSYEQYF.

As for this clonotype: A read error may produce the germline difference seen at one junction end. The V and J genes are TRBV6-2 or TRBV6-3 and TRBJ2-5; D perhaps matches TRBD1 (5 bases). Germline CDR1 and CDR2: MNHEY and SVGEGT. The CDR3 has 14 amino acids. The CDR3 region has the DNA TGTGCCAGCAGAAGGGGCCAGGCTGGAGAGGCCCAGTACTTC. This sequence encodes CASRRGQAGEAQYF.

This clonotype turned up a few times. The genes are TRBV20-1 and TRBJ2-4; D is ambiguous. CDR1 is DFQATT and CDR2 is SNEGSKA in the germline V gene (reference sequence). V was cut by 6 bases and J by 4 bases, with 7 bases left in between. This CDR3 spans 11 amino acids. The chain's CDR3 is CSARLKNIQYF. The CDR3 bases are TGCAGTGCCAGACTTAAAAACATTCAGTACTTC.

The chain carries TRBV7-2 and TRBJ2-5; D is unresolved. The CDR3 consists of 13 residues. The V end was cut by 5 bases, the J end by 1 base, with 8 bases between. Germline V gene sequence: CDR1 SGHTA, CDR2 FQGNSA. This chain's CDR3 is CASSPELQETQYF. The CDR3, as DNA: TGTGCCAGCAGCCCAGAACTCCAAGAGACCCAGTACTTC.

The chain combines TRBV29-1 with TRBJ1-1, with D perhaps matching TRBD1 (6 bases). With 8 bases removed from V and 4 bases from J, the gap between germline ends came to 17 bases. Germline V gene data show CDR1 as SQVTM and CDR2 as ANQGSEA. The CDR3 sequence is 13 residues long. DNA for the CDR3: TGCAGCTGGGAGGGGGGCGCGGGCACTGAAGCTTTCTTT. Encoded protein: CSWEGGAGTEAFF.

The CDR3, as DNA: TGTGCCAGCAGTTTGTGGCGGGACAGCTCTAGGGATACGCAGTATTTT. Amino acid sequence: CASSLWRDSSRDTQYF. The chain has TRBV27 and TRBJ2-3; D possibly corresponds to TRBD1 (7 bases). CDR3 size: 16 residues. Between the trimmed V and J ends, which lost 3 bases and 6 bases, there was a span of 19 bases. CDR1 is MNHEY, CDR2 SMNVEV, per germline (reference sequence).

This clonotype was seen only a few times. The chain has TRBV7-2 and TRBJ1-2, with TRBD1 as a possible D gene (5 bases). The length of the CDR3 is 13 residues. Between the trimmed V and J ends, which lost 0 bases and 7 bases, there was a span of 9 bases. CDR1 is SGHTA and CDR2 is FQGNSA in the germline V gene. CDR3 sequence reads: CASSLAGAVGYTF. CDR3 nucleotide sequence: TGTGCCAGCAGCTTAGCAGGGGCGGTTGGCTACACCTTC.

The rearrangement joins TRBV24-1 to TRBJ2-3; no clear D. CDR3 length equals 14 residues. The V and J ends lost 3 bases and 3 bases respectively, with 9 bases between them. From germline, CDR1 is KGHDR and CDR2 SFDVKD. The chain's CDR3 is CATSDALGTDTQYF. In nucleotides, the CDR3 is TGTGCCACCAGTGATGCGTTGGGGACAGATACGCAGTATTTT.

This clonotype was observed a handful of times. The CDR3 region is CASSPSGRRGYTF. The CDR3 nucleotides are TGTGCCAGCAGCCCGTCCGGACGAAGAGGCTACACCTTC. The chain has TRBV3-1 and TRBJ1-2; no definite D call. V gave up 4 bases and J gave up 8 bases, with 14 bases separating them. The CDR3 loop spans 13 amino acids. The germline V gene has CDR1 LGHDT and CDR2 YNNKEL (reference sequence). The full variable domain, completed using reference TRBV3-1 and TRBJ1-2, is DTAVSQTPKYLVTQMGNDKSIKCEQNLGHDTMYWYKQDSKKFLKIMFSYNNKELIINETVPNRFSPKSPDKAHLNLHINSLELGDSAVYFCASSPSGRRGYTFGSGTRLTVV.

This clonotype was seen at least ten times. This chain connects TRBV29-1 to TRBJ2-3; no clear D gene. CDR3 length: 13 residues. Trimming cost V 3 bases and J 2 bases, with 9 bases left between them. Germline CDR1 SQVTM, CDR2 ANQGSEA. The CDR3 loop is CSVESKHTDTQYF. CDR3 DNA: TGCAGCGTTGAGTCCAAACACACAGATACGCAGTATTTT.

The table lists this clonotype with a few counts. This chain connects TRBV9 to TRBJ2-3, with 8 bases aligning to TRBD2. The CDR3 consists of 15 residues. V trimming: 2 bases; J trimming: 5 bases; junction bases outside the gene matches: 7. CDR1 is SGDLS, CDR2 YYNGEE, per germline. The chain's CDR3 is CASSVAAGVGDTQYF. The CDR3 nucleotides read TGTGCCAGCAGCGTGGCAGCGGGAGTTGGAGATACGCAGTATTTT.

This clonotype was observed a few times. The rearrangement uses TRBV10-3 and TRBJ2-3; D gene ambiguous. The CDR3 is 15 residues long. V shed 3 bases and J shed 2 bases, with 12 bases lying between them. Germline assignment: CDR1 ENHRY and CDR2 SYGVKD. This CDR3 is CAISDRLLHTDTQYF. In DNA, the CDR3 is TGTGCCATCAGTGATCGACTCCTCCACACAGATACGCAGTATTTT.

The sample holds a few counts of this clonotype. The J gene is TRBJ2-5, the V gene TRBV7-2, with D possibly TRBD2 on 5 matching bases. The CDR3 length is 15 residues. CDR1 and CDR2 from the germline V gene are SGHTA and FQGNSA. V lost 4 bases, J lost 0 bases, and 12 bases lay in between. DNA for the CDR3: TGTGCCAGCAGCTGGAGGTTGTCAGACCAAGAGACCCAGTACTTC. Its protein is CASSWRLSDQETQYF.

This sequence joins TRBV7-2 and TRBJ2-4; D possibly matches TRBD1 or TRBD2 (5 bases each). The CDR3 sequence is 16 residues long. CDR1 and CDR2 from the germline V gene are SGHTA and FQGNSA. V was shortened by 0 bases and J by 2 bases, with 11 bases between the two germline ends. CDR3 DNA sequence: TGTGCCAGCAGCTTAGCGGGGGTTGCGTCCAAAAACATTCAGTACTTC. This translates into CASSLAGVASKNIQYF.

The gene calls are TRBV5-1 and TRBJ2-3, with D possibly called TRBD1 or TRBD2 (5 bases each). CDR1 is SGHRS and CDR2 is YFSETQ in the germline V gene. The CDR3 consists of 18 residues. V was cut by 1 base and J by 7 bases, with 25 bases left in between. CDR3 protein: CASSLSLGERSKENTQYF. CDR3 bases: TGCGCCAGCAGCTTGAGTCTGGGGGAAAGGTCAAAGGAGAATACGCAGTATTTT. Complete variable domain (other parts from reference TRBV5-1 and TRBJ2-3): KAGVTQTPRYLIKTRGQQVTLSCSPISGHRSVSWYQQTPGQGLQFLFEYFSETQRNKGNFPGRFSGRQFSNSRSEMNVSTLELGDSALYLCASSLSLGERSKENTQYFGPGTRLTVL.